This T cell receptor (beta chain) came from a study of cytotoxic CD8 clonotypes in ibrutinib-treated CLL. Overall study findings and caveats: A rise in clonality was seen at ibrutinib response, and a fall back toward baseline was seen at progression.

Germline CDR1 MNHEY, CDR2 SMNVEV (reference sequence). CDR3 size: 12 residues. The ends were cut back, 3 bases at V and 10 bases at J, with 9 bases in the middle. Libraries were prepared by immunoSEQ multiplex PCR; TCRdb keeps only in-frame clonotypes and omits some of them. There are 250,000 to 350,000 clones in the sample; 70% to 80% occur only once, and roughly 6% lies in the top ten. This clone has only a few counts. The antigen is unknown. The source material was PBMCs, sampled at disease progression, from a patient treated with ibrutinib. The chain recombines TRBV27 with TRBJ1-4; the D gene is possibly TRBD1 (6 bases). This clonotype was sampled from a human donor with chronic lymphocytic leukemia. The CDR3 here is CASSFLQGKLFF. CDR3 sequence (DNA): TGTGCCAGCAGTTTCCTACAGGGAAAACTGTTTTTT.